The 32 T cell receptor beta chains presented below share a single source sample, sequenced in a study of T cells in Graves' hyperthyroidism and ophthalmopathy. Amplification yielded TCR beta CDR3 regions, with RNA transcripts as the source. HTBI primers drove first-round RT-PCR of the TCR CDR3. One entry per CDR3 protein results from TCRdb running MiXCR on the multiplex PCR reads. The repertoire consists of 600,000 or so distinct CDR3 sequences, with approximately 15% occurring once and the leading ten covering roughly 7.7%. Sequencing used blood. All receptors derive from a woman younger than 30 with Graves' ophthalmopathy.

This clonotype was seen a few times. A single base separates this from a much larger clone, so it may be a read error. This CDR3 fails to terminate in the conserved phenylalanine or tryptophan, so it likely reflects a read error. The genes are TRBV2 and TRBJ2-7; 10 bases map to TRBD1. The junction had 7 bases not matched to a gene; V was cut back by 3 bases and J by 2 bases. The germline CDR1 and CDR2 sequences are SNHLY and FYNNEI. The CDR3 runs to 16 residues. The CDR3 here is CASSETGGEIPYEQYL. The CDR3 DNA reads TGTGCCAGCAGTGAGACAGGGGGCGAAATTCCCTACGAGCAGTACCTC.

The V and J genes are TRBV5-4 and TRBJ2-4, with D maybe TRBD2 (5 bases). The CDR3 spans 19 residues. CDR1 and CDR2 from the germline V gene are SGHNT and YYREEE (reference sequence). Trimming took off 2 bases at V and 1 base at J, with 22 bases between the two ends. The CDR3 spells CASSFWASSNPEAKNIQYF. The CDR3 DNA is TGTGCCAGCAGCTTTTGGGCTAGCTCAAACCCGGAGGCCAAAAACATTCAGTACTTC.

This clonotype was picked up many times. The chain is built from TRBV28 and TRBJ1-2; possible D gene TRBD1, 5 bases. Germline V CDR1 and CDR2: MDHEN, SYDVKM. The V end lost 3 bases, the J end lost 6 bases, and 8 bases lay between the germline ends. This CDR3 has 12 residues. The CDR3 DNA sequence: TGTGCCAGCAGTTTGGGGGGGAATGGCTACACCTTC. This gives the protein CASSLGGNGYTF.

J is TRBJ2-1 and V is TRBV9; perhaps TRBD2 as D (5 bases). Trimming cost V 4 bases and J 9 bases, with 14 bases left between them. CDR3 length: 13 residues. Germline V lookup: CDR1 SGDLS, CDR2 YYNGEE. Here the CDR3 reads CASSIIASGEQFF. DNA for the CDR3: TGTGCCAGCAGCATTATAGCGTCCGGTGAGCAGTTCTTC.

As for this clonotype: One base away lies a much larger clone, so this may be a sequencing read error. The V and J genes are TRBV7-8 and TRBJ2-7; unclear D gene. Germline assignment: CDR1 SGHVS and CDR2 FQNEAQ. The CDR3 covers 14 residues. The CDR3 spells CVSSLLGPAYEQYF. The CDR3 nucleotides read TGTGTCAGCAGCTTGCTAGGGCCGGCTTACGAGCAGTACTTC.

This clonotype was found many times. J is TRBJ2-7 and V is TRBV28; 7 bases match TRBD2. CDR1 is MDHEN and CDR2 is SYDVKM in the germline V gene. V lost 5 bases and J lost 6; bases outside the gene matches: 13. The CDR3 has 15 residues. CDR3 in amino acids: CASSPPSGAGSEQYF. CDR3 DNA: TGTGCCAGCAGTCCCCCTTCGGGAGCGGGAAGCGAGCAGTACTTC.

The table lists this clonotype with a few counts. The rearrangement links TRBV20-1 to TRBJ1-2, with 10 bases aligning to TRBD1. V dropped 2 bases and J dropped 2; count of bases not matched to a gene: 5. The CDR3 has 15 residues. Germline-derived CDR1 and CDR2 are DFQATT and SNEGSKA (reference sequence). The CDR3 region has the DNA TGCAGTGCTAGAAGACTGACAGGGGGCAACTATGGCTACACCTTC. Its protein is CSARRLTGGNYGYTF.

This clonotype came up a few times. V gene TRBV6-1 combines with J gene TRBJ1-2, with 7 bases identical to TRBD1. Germline V gene sequence: CDR1 MNHNS, CDR2 SASEGT. This CDR3 is 14 amino acids long. V trimming: 6 bases; J trimming: 7 bases; junction bases outside the gene matches: 11. The CDR3 region has the DNA TGTGCCAGCAGGAGCGGAGGGGGCGCGGGTGGCTACACCTTC. This codes for CASRSGGGAGGYTF.

This clonotype was recorded many times. The genes are TRBV5-1 and TRBJ2-1, with 8 bases lining up with TRBD2. This CDR3 is built from 17 residues. Looked up from germline, CDR1 is SGHRS and CDR2 is YFSETQ. J was trimmed by 9 bases and V by 0 bases; bases with no gene match: 14. The CDR3 sequence is CASSLATTSEKLGEQFF. The CDR3 DNA reads as TGCGCCAGCAGCTTGGCCACGACTAGCGAAAAACTAGGTGAGCAGTTCTTC.

This clonotype was picked up a small number of times. The chain combines TRBV2 with TRBJ1-1; D not certain. In germline, CDR1 is SNHLY, CDR2 FYNNEI. V lost 4 bases to trimming and J lost 0 bases, with 18 bases between them. The CDR3 is 17 residues long. CDR3 protein: CASSGADGLYLNTEAFF. The CDR3 DNA reads TGTGCCAGCAGTGGAGCTGACGGGCTCTACTTGAACACTGAAGCTTTCTTT.

The rearrangement uses TRBV6-1 and TRBJ2-5; 10 bases align to TRBD1. Germline V gene data show CDR1 as MNHNS and CDR2 as SASEGT. The trim removed 5 bases at V and 3 bases at J, leaving 6 bases unmatched. The CDR3 is 15 amino acids. The CDR3 protein is CASSPGQGWEETQYF. The DNA for the CDR3 is TGTGCCAGCAGTCCGGGACAGGGGTGGGAAGAGACCCAGTACTTC.

The V call is TRBV7-3, the J call TRBJ2-3; D remains unclear. Germline lookup yields CDR1 SGHTA and CDR2 FQGTGA. Trimming cost V 5 bases and J 5 bases, with 17 bases left between them. The length of the CDR3 is 15 residues. The CDR3 DNA sequence: TGTGCCAGCAGCCCGAGCGTGGGGTCTGGAGATACGCAGTATTTT. Translated, it gives CASSPSVGSGDTQYF.

This clonotype was recorded at least ten times. The V call is TRBV7-9, the J call TRBJ2-6; D unclear. The CDR3 is made up of 15 amino acids. CDR1 is SEHNR and CDR2 is FQNEAQ in the germline V gene (reference sequence). The V end was cut by 8 bases, the J end by 2 bases, with 13 bases between. The CDR3 sequence is CASCPDGAGANVLTF. In DNA form, the CDR3 reads TGTGCCAGCTGTCCCGATGGGGCTGGGGCCAACGTCCTGACTTTC.

V and J are TRBV19 and TRBJ2-7; the match to TRBD1 covers 7 bases. Germline CDR1 LNHDA, CDR2 SQIVND (reference sequence). V gave up 8 bases and J gave up 1 base; unmatched junction bases: 11. The CDR3 has 15 amino acids. The CDR3 DNA follows: TGTGCCAGTGGTGAGACCGGGACAGTATCCTACGAGCAGTACTTC. Its translation: CASGETGTVSYEQYF.

The chain is built from TRBV7-3 and TRBJ2-7; D is unresolved. Germline V CDR1 and CDR2: SGHTA, FQGTGA. This CDR3 region has 12 residues. V was cut by 5 bases and J by 3 bases, with 8 bases left in between. CDR3 in DNA: TGTGCCAGCAGCGCCTTCGGCTACGAGCAGTACTTC. Translated, it gives CASSAFGYEQYF.

The chain employs TRBV19 and TRBJ2-7, with D possibly called TRBD1 or TRBD2 (6 bases each). Germline V gene lookup returns CDR1 LNHDA and CDR2 SQIVND (reference sequence). The V end was cut by 3 bases, the J end by 0 bases, with 15 bases between. The CDR3 has 16 residues. The chain's CDR3 is CASSIGGRWSSYEQYF. In nucleotides, the CDR3 is TGTGCCAGTAGTATCGGGGGCAGATGGAGCTCCTACGAGCAGTACTTC.

This clonotype has at least ten counts. The chain has TRBV20-1 and TRBJ2-3; possibly TRBD1 or TRBD2 for D (5 bases each). Between the trimmed V and J ends, which lost 3 bases and 3 bases, there was a span of 10 bases. In germline, CDR1 is DFQATT, CDR2 SNEGSKA (reference sequence). The length of the CDR3 is 13 residues. CDR3 residues: CSASGDRTDTQYF. The DNA of the CDR3 is TGCAGTGCTAGTGGGGACCGGACAGATACGCAGTATTTT.

This clonotype showed up many times. This chain links TRBV6-1 with TRBJ2-1, with a weak D call TRBD2 (5 bases). The CDR3 has 16 amino acids. CDR1 is MNHNS, CDR2 SASEGT, per germline. V shed 5 bases and J shed 5 bases, with 19 bases lying between them. The CDR3 is CASSYRTSFGHNEQFF. The CDR3 bases are TGTGCCAGCAGTTACCGGACTTCTTTCGGCCACAATGAGCAGTTCTTC.

This clonotype was observed at least ten times. The gene calls are TRBV28 and TRBJ2-1; TRBD2 agrees at 12 bases. V shed 7 bases, J shed 6 bases, and the junction held 7 bases outside the gene matches. This CDR3 has 15 residues. Germline V gene lookup returns CDR1 MDHEN and CDR2 SYDVKM. For the CDR3, the DNA is TGTGCCAGCAATCTAGCGGGAGGGCCGGGCAATGAGCAGTTCTTC. Its protein is CASNLAGGPGNEQFF.

This clonotype was seen only a few times. DNA for the CDR3: TGCGCCAGCAGCCAATCTACACTCCTTAGCAATCAGCCCCAGCATTTT. This sequence encodes CASSQSTLLSNQPQHF. The chain links TRBV4-3 to TRBJ1-5; D ambiguous. The CDR3 sequence is 16 residues long. From germline, CDR1 is LGHNA and CDR2 YSLEER. V was clipped by 2 bases and J by 0 bases, with 11 bases between them.

The table lists this clonotype with many counts. The chain carries TRBV7-3 and TRBJ1-1; possibly TRBD1 for D (5 bases). The V and J ends lost 5 bases and 0 bases respectively, with 10 bases between them. CDR1 is SGHTA and CDR2 is FQGTGA in the germline V gene. CDR3 length: 14 amino acids. The CDR3 spells CASSPDILNTEAFF. DNA of the CDR3: TGTGCCAGCAGCCCGGACATTTTGAACACTGAAGCTTTCTTT.

This clonotype appeared a few times. CDR3 loop: CSAGTAYTEAFF. CDR3 coding DNA: TGCAGTGCCGGGACAGCCTACACTGAAGCTTTCTTT. This chain connects TRBV20-1 to TRBJ1-1; the match to TRBD1 covers 7 bases. V lost 6 bases, J lost 3 bases, and 4 bases stayed unmatched. This CDR3 has 12 amino acids. The V gene's germline CDR1 is DFQATT and CDR2 SNEGSKA (reference sequence).

This clonotype was counted many times. This chain uses TRBV6-2 or TRBV6-3 with TRBJ1-1; D remains ambiguous. V was shortened by 2 bases and J by 0 bases, with 10 bases between the two germline ends. This CDR3 spans 15 amino acids. CDR1 and CDR2 from the germline V gene are MNHEY and SVGEGT. The CDR3 DNA sequence: TGTGCCAGCAGTTACCCTGATGGGATGAACACTGAAGCTTTCTTT. Its translation: CASSYPDGMNTEAFF.

The V and J genes are TRBV6-1 and TRBJ2-7; D tentatively reads TRBD1 or TRBD2 (5 bases each). This CDR3 comprises 13 residues. The germline V gene has CDR1 MNHNS and CDR2 SASEGT. V was trimmed by 11 bases and J by 4 bases, leaving 18 bases between them. The CDR3 nucleotides read TGTGCCGGATCACAGCTGGGGGTATACGAGCAGTACTTC. This gives the protein CAGSQLGVYEQYF.

This clonotype came up many times. V and J are TRBV12-5 and TRBJ1-1; no definite D call. Germline CDR1 LGHNT, CDR2 FRNRAP. CDR3 length equals 12 residues. V lost 3 bases and J lost 7, with 9 bases in between. The CDR3 region has the DNA TGTGCTAGTGGTTTTCATCGGGGTGAAGCTTTCTTT. The encoded protein is CASGFHRGEAFF.

This clonotype was observed a single time. CDR3 sequence reads: CASSPSGDNSYEQYF. In DNA, the CDR3 is TGTGCCAGCAGCCCCAGCGGGGACAACTCCTACGAGCAGTACTTC. The genes are TRBV6-2 or TRBV6-3 and TRBJ2-7; TRBD2 might be the D (7 bases). Trimming left V 6 bases short and J 0 bases short, with 15 bases between. Looked up from germline, CDR1 is MNHEY and CDR2 is SVGEGT. The CDR3 is 15 residues long.

This clonotype came up many times. The chain is built from TRBV28 and TRBJ2-3, with 9 bases fitting TRBD1. Germline lookup yields CDR1 MDHEN and CDR2 SYDVKM. After removal of 4 bases from V and 9 bases from J, the junction contained 17 bases not matched to a gene. The CDR3 length is 17 residues. The DNA of the CDR3 is TGTGCCAGCAGTTCCATAATTCCGGGACAGGGCACAAGAACGCAGTATTTT. Protein product: CASSSIIPGQGTRTQYF.

This clonotype was counted at least ten times. The rearrangement links TRBV9 to TRBJ2-5; 13 nucleotides align to TRBD2. V was clipped by 4 bases and J by 1 base; unmatched bases: 4. Germline V gene sequence: CDR1 SGDLS, CDR2 YYNGEE. The CDR3 totals 16 residues. CDR3 amino acids: CASSPWTSGGQETQYF. For the CDR3, the DNA is TGTGCCAGCAGCCCCTGGACTAGCGGGGGCCAAGAGACCCAGTACTTC.

This clonotype appeared many times. The chain links TRBV12-3 or TRBV12-4 to TRBJ1-5; no clear D. The CDR3 runs 15 residues. Trimming removed 2 bases from V and 6 bases from J, with 14 bases in between. CDR3: CASSLSVRYGQPQHF. Here the CDR3 DNA reads TGTGCCAGCAGTTTATCAGTGCGGTATGGTCAGCCCCAGCATTTT.

Of note for this clonotype: A clone one base away is much larger, so this may be a read error. The rearrangement uses TRBV7-3 and TRBJ2-2; perhaps TRBD1 as D (6 bases). The germline V gene encodes CDR1 SGHTA and CDR2 FQGTGA. The CDR3 contains 17 residues. The CDR3 nucleotides are TGTGCCAACAGCTCCTCCCCCTACAGGGTTCGGACCGGGGAGCTGTTTTTT. This gives the protein CANSSSPYRVRTGELFF. The full variable domain, rest sourced from reference TRBV7-3 and TRBJ2-2, is GAGVSQTPSNKVTEKGKYVELRCDPISGHTALYWYRQSLGQGPEFLIYFQGTGAADDSGLPNDRFFAVRPEGSVSTLKIQRTERGDSAVYLCANSSSPYRVRTGELFFGEGSRLTVL.

This clonotype has ten or more counts. The chain joins TRBV10-3 to TRBJ2-5; possibly TRBD2 for D (5 bases). V lost 6 bases and J lost 1, with 12 bases in between. Germline-derived CDR1 and CDR2 are ENHRY and SYGVKD. This CDR3 comprises 14 residues. CDR3 bases: TGTGCCATCAGGCGCGGGCAGGTCCAAGAGACCCAGTACTTC. It yields the protein CAIRRGQVQETQYF.

This clonotype was recorded many times. The V and J genes are TRBV5-8 and TRBJ2-1, with 9 bases identical to TRBD2. CDR1 and CDR2 (germline): SGHTS, YDEGEE. The CDR3 spans 15 residues. The J segment lost 7 bases and the V segment lost 3 bases, leaving 8 bases of the junction unmatched. The CDR3, as DNA: TGTGCCAGCAGCTCAACTAGCGGGTTTATGAATGAGCAGTTCTTC. Encoded protein: CASSSTSGFMNEQFF.